This note documents a single TCR beta chain sequence. Sequencing used immunoSEQ multiplex PCR; TCRdb keeps in-frame clones, though not all of them. The sample lists around 130,000 clones, about 88% seen once, with about 3.2% in the top ten. Germline CDR1 reads LNHDA; CDR2 reads SQIVND (reference sequence). Trimming took 1 base from V and 7 from J, leaving 10 bases between them. There are 14 residues in the CDR3. The data were obtained in a study of control samples from healthy donors and cancer patients. This TCR was recovered from a man in his fifties or sixties in good health. Sequenced: blood. V is TRBV19 and J is TRBJ1-4; D unclear. The CDR3 DNA is TGTGCCAGTAGTATAGCCCCCCGGAGTGAAAAACTGTTTTTT. Protein product: CASSIAPRSEKLFF.